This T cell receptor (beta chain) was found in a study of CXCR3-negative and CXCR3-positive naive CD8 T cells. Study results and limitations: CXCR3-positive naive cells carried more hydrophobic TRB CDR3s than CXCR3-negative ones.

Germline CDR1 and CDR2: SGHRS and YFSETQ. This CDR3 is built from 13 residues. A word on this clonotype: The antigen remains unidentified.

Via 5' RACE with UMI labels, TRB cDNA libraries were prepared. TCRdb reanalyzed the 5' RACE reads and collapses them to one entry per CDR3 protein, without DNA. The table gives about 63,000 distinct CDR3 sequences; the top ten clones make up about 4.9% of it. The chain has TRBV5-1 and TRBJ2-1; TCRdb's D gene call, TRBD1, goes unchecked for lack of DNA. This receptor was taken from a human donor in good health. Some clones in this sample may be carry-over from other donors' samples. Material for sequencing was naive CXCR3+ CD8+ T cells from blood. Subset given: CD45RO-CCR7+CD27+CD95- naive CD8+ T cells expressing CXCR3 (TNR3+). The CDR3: CASRQTGRDEQFF.